Sequencing of this T cell receptor beta chain was carried out in a study of cytomegalovirus exposure and HLA in healthy donors. The PCR contained 60 Vbeta and 13 Jbeta primers. Libraries were prepared by immunoSEQ multiplex PCR; TCRdb keeps only in-frame clonotypes and omits some of them. This sample has 130,000 or so clones, with 8% to 9.5% found just once. This clone was seen a handful of times. Germline CDR1 is MNHEY and CDR2 is SMNVEV (reference sequence). V shed 7 bases, J shed 2 bases, and the junction held 6 bases outside the gene matches. This CDR3 has 15 amino acids. Sequencing was done on a sample of PBMCs. The TCR originated in a man between 35 and 55 years old in good health and CMV-seronegative. The chain recombines TRBV27 with TRBJ2-7; 12 bases are a match to TRBD2. Here the CDR3 reads CASTRLAGATYEQYF. CDR3 DNA sequence: TGTGCCAGCACCCGACTAGCGGGGGCCACCTACGAGCAGTACTTC.